The 16 T cell receptor beta chains reported below all come from one sample, sequenced in a study of shared clonotypes between healthy human individuals. The table came from immunoSEQ multiplex PCR; TCRdb's copy has only in-frame clones and leaves some out. The sample lists under 1,100,000 clones, about 80% occurring once. The sequenced sample consisted of memory CD4+ T cells sorted from blood. Subset described: CD45RA-negative fraction. The receptors stem from a young man in good health.

In regard to this clone: In the same sample, other DNA sequences code for this CDR3. The genes are TRBV6-5 and TRBJ2-7, with D maybe TRBD1 (5 bases). Trimming cost V 5 bases and J 2 bases, with 7 bases left between them. Germline V gene lookup returns CDR1 MNHEY and CDR2 SVGAGI. The CDR3 has 12 residues. CDR3 amino acids: CASSQGPYEQYF. CDR3 sequence (DNA): TGTGCCAGCAGTCAGGGTCCCTACGAGCAGTACTTC.

The CDR3 DNA sequence: TGTGCCAGCAGCAACAGGGGATACCCCTACGAGCAGTACTTC. Its protein product is CASSNRGYPYEQYF. V is TRBV6-1 and J is TRBJ2-7; 7 nucleotides align to TRBD1. The germline gives CDR1 MNHNS, CDR2 SASEGT. The CDR3 contains 14 residues. The V gene end was trimmed by 6 bases and the J gene end by 2 bases; junction bases not matched to a gene: 7.

The rearrangement joins TRBV28 to TRBJ1-4, with D hard to call. CDR3 length equals 13 residues. CDR1 MDHEN and CDR2 SYDVKM come from the germline V gene. The V end was cut by 5 bases, the J end by 4 bases, with 8 bases between. In DNA form, the CDR3 reads TGTGCCAGCAGTAGGACGATTAATGAAAAACTGTTTTTT. Protein product: CASSRTINEKLFF.

V gene TRBV4-1 combines with J gene TRBJ2-1, with 7 bases fitting TRBD2. Germline V gene lookup returns CDR1 MGHRA and CDR2 YSYEKL. Losses at the gene ends were 0 bases for V and 7 bases for J; bases not matched to a gene: 9. This CDR3 has 16 amino acids. The CDR3: CASSQDAGGRWNEQFF. CDR3 DNA sequence: TGCGCCAGCAGCCAAGATGCCGGCGGGAGATGGAATGAGCAGTTCTTC.

This chain connects TRBV11-2 to TRBJ2-3; D might be TRBD1 (5 bases). The germline V gene has CDR1 SGHAT and CDR2 FQNNGV. V lost 5 bases and J 3 bases, leaving 15 bases between the germline ends. The CDR3 is made up of 15 amino acids. This chain's CDR3 is CASSLDSTTTDTQYF. The CDR3 bases are TGTGCCAGCAGCCTCGACAGCACTACAACAGATACGCAGTATTTT.

The chain uses TRBV15 and TRBJ1-1, with TRBD1 identical over 8 bases. Unmatched junction bases numbered 6, after V lost 5 bases and J lost 1 base. CDR3 size: 15 residues. Germline values: CDR1 LNHNV, CDR2 YYDKDF (reference sequence). The CDR3 sequence is CATSRKGTGNTEAFF. In DNA, the CDR3 is TGTGCCACCAGCCGAAAGGGGACAGGGAACACTGAAGCTTTCTTT. Full variable domain (rest looked up from reference TRBV15 and TRBJ1-1): DAMVIQNPRYQVTQFGKPVTLSCSQTLNHNVMYWYQQKSSQAPKLLFHYYDKDFNNEADTPDNFQSRRPNTSFCFLDIRSPGLGDTAMYLCATSRKGTGNTEAFFGQGTRLTVV.

The genes are TRBV19 and TRBJ2-3, with D possibly matching TRBD2 (7 bases). V lost 4 bases to trimming and J lost 2 bases, with 13 bases between them. The CDR3 extends over 15 amino acids. Germline CDR1 and CDR2: LNHDA and SQIVND (reference sequence). The DNA for the CDR3 is TGTGCCAGTAGTAGGACAGCGGGATACACAGATACGCAGTATTTT. Translation gives CASSRTAGYTDTQYF.

V usage is TRBV5-3 and J usage is TRBJ2-3; weak D call: TRBD1 (5 bases). TRBV5-3 is reported as an ORF; its role is uncertain. Trimming removed 4 bases at V and 8 bases at J, with 17 bases between. CDR3 length equals 14 residues. The CDR3 loop is CARSRGHFHPTQYF. In DNA form, the CDR3 reads TGTGCCAGAAGCCGAGGACACTTTCACCCTACGCAGTATTTT.

The J gene is TRBJ2-3, the V gene TRBV18; D is perhaps TRBD2 (6 bases). Between the trimmed V and J ends, which lost 0 bases and 3 bases, there was a span of 25 bases. The CDR3 covers 20 residues. CDR1 is KGHSH and CDR2 is LQKENI in the germline V gene. For the CDR3, the DNA is TGTGCCAGCTCACCACCCGGACATCTGTTAACGGGAGAAGGAACAGATACGCAGTATTTT. Translating it yields CASSPPGHLLTGEGTDTQYF.

Only a few counts were recorded for this clone. V and J are TRBV13 and TRBJ2-1, with 7 bases fitting TRBD1. The CDR3 contains 18 residues. The V and J ends lost 5 bases and 4 bases, in that order; junction bases with no gene match: 17. Per the germline V gene, CDR1 is PRHDT and CDR2 is FYEKMQ (reference sequence). CDR3 sequence (DNA): TGTGCCAGCAGCCCTCGTTTGCCCGGGACAGTAAATTACAATGAGCAGTTCTTC. Translated: CASSPRLPGTVNYNEQFF.

This chain joins TRBV28 and TRBJ1-6; 10 bases align to TRBD1. The CDR3 is 15 residues long. The trim removed 6 bases at V and 10 bases at J, leaving 9 bases unmatched. The germline V gene encodes CDR1 MDHEN and CDR2 SYDVKM. Here the CDR3 DNA reads TGTGCCAGCAGATCAGACAGGGGGCAAGGATCACCCCTCCACTTT. Translated, it gives CASRSDRGQGSPLHF.

This clone has more than one count but fewer than ten. The rearrangement joins TRBV7-8 to TRBJ2-6; D is unclear. Trimming left V 6 bases short and J 0 bases short, with 18 bases between. Germline assignment: CDR1 SGHVS and CDR2 FQNEAQ. This CDR3 is 18 amino acids long. In DNA, the CDR3 is TGTGCCAGCAGTGGGCTGGAGCTTACCACCTCTGGGGCCAACGTCCTGACTTTC. Translation gives CASSGLELTTSGANVLTF. Variable domain in full (rest from reference TRBV7-8 and TRBJ2-6): GAGVSQSPRYKVAKRGQDVALRCDPISGHVSLFWYQQALGQGPEFLTYFQNEAQLDKSGLPSDRFFAERPEGSVSTLKIQRTQQEDSAVYLCASSGLELTTSGANVLTFGAGSRLTVL.

This clone was detected a few times. V usage is TRBV21-1 and J usage is TRBJ1-6. TRBV21-1 is marked as a pseudogene. This CDR3 has 18 amino acids. CDR3 protein: CASSKERLSGIGNSPLHF. DNA of the CDR3: TGTGCCAGCAGCAAAGAGAGGCTAAGTGGGATAGGGAATTCACCCCTCCACTTT.

The chain couples TRBV18 to TRBJ1-1, with TRBD1 matching 10 bases. The ends lost 2 bases at V and 7 bases at J; junction bases unmatched: 7. Germline V gene sequence: CDR1 KGHSH, CDR2 LQKENI. The CDR3 runs 15 residues. CDR3 amino acids: CASSPGTGAFFEAFF. The CDR3 coding sequence is TGTGCCAGCTCACCAGGGACAGGGGCCTTTTTTGAAGCTTTCTTT. The full variable domain, its missing parts supplied by reference TRBV18 and TRBJ1-1, is NAGVMQNPRHLVRRRGQEARLRCSPMKGHSHVYWYRQLPEEGLKFMVYLQKENIIDESGMPKERFSAEFPKEGPSILRIQQVVRGDSAAYFCASSPGTGAFFEAFFGQGTRLTVV.

This rearrangement joins TRBV6-5 to TRBJ2-3, with D possibly matching TRBD2 (6 bases). The CDR3 covers 12 residues. Trimming took off 6 bases at V and 7 bases at J, with 11 bases between the two ends. In germline, CDR1 is MNHEY, CDR2 SVGAGI. The CDR3, as DNA: TGTGCCAGCAGCCGGGACTCGAATACGCAGTATTTT. This codes for CASSRDSNTQYF.

The gene calls are TRBV2 and TRBJ2-3, with D possibly being TRBD2 (7 bases). CDR3 length: 15 amino acids. Looked up from germline, CDR1 is SNHLY and CDR2 is FYNNEI. Trimming removed 3 bases from V and 2 bases from J, with 12 bases in between. DNA of the CDR3: TGTGCCAGCAGTGATCAGGGGACTACCACAGATACGCAGTATTTT. Translated, it gives CASSDQGTTTDTQYF. The complete variable domain, with remaining parts taken from reference TRBV2 and TRBJ2-3, reads EPEVTQTPSHQVTQMGQEVILRCVPISNHLYFYWYRQILGQKVEFLVSFYNNEISEKSEIFDDQFSVERPDGSNFTLKIRSTKLEDSAMYFCASSDQGTTTDTQYFGPGTRLTVL.